The 20 T cell receptor beta chains in this list originate from one sample, sequenced in a study of shared clonotypes between healthy human individuals. TCRdb's table, derived via immunoSEQ multiplex PCR, lists solely in-frame clones and lacks some. This table holds roughly 1,000,000 clones, about 80% found once. The sample consisted of memory CD4+ T cells from PBMCs. As for subset: CD45RA-negative fraction. These receptors came from a man younger than 35 in good health. Some clones in this sample may be carry-over from other donors' samples.

This clone was counted a few times. The chain is built from TRBV7-9 and TRBJ2-1; possible D gene TRBD2, 6 bases. The CDR3 extends over 13 amino acids. V gave up 5 bases and J gave up 13 bases, with 18 bases separating them. Per germline, CDR1 SEHNR and CDR2 FQNEAQ (reference sequence). CDR3 in amino acids: CASSPGGRDFQFF. The CDR3, as DNA: TGTGCCAGCAGCCCAGGTGGGCGGGACTTTCAGTTCTTC.

J is TRBJ1-2 and V is TRBV15; perhaps TRBD1 as D (5 bases). CDR3 length: 14 residues. Deletions cut 3 bases from V and 4 bases from J, with 12 bases between. Germline CDR1 reads LNHNV; CDR2 reads YYDKDF (reference sequence). DNA of the CDR3: TGTGCCACCAGCAGGAGGGACGGGGGCTATGGCTACACCTTC. This sequence encodes CATSRRDGGYGYTF.

V usage is TRBV10-3 and J usage is TRBJ2-1, with 13 bases aligning to TRBD2. CDR3 length equals 17 residues. CDR1 ENHRY and CDR2 SYGVKD come from the germline V gene. V dropped 3 bases and J dropped 9; count of bases not matched to a gene: 11. The CDR3 DNA reads as TGTGCCATCAGTGACCCGGGACTAGCGGGGTTTCAGGGTGAGCAGTTCTTC. Translated: CAISDPGLAGFQGEQFF.

The V gene is TRBV10-3, the J gene TRBJ2-5; 9 positions match TRBD1. CDR3 length equals 16 residues. The germline gives CDR1 ENHRY, CDR2 SYGVKD. The J segment lost 5 bases and the V segment lost 1 base, leaving 8 bases of the junction unmatched. CDR3 bases: TGTGCCATCAGTGAGTGGGGGACAGGGTTCGGGGAGACCCAGTACTTC. The encoded protein is CAISEWGTGFGETQYF.

The genes are TRBV19 and TRBJ1-5, with 7 bases that match TRBD1. Germline lookup yields CDR1 LNHDA and CDR2 SQIVND (reference sequence). CDR3 length equals 14 residues. V dropped 6 bases and J dropped 7; count of bases not matched to a gene: 9. The CDR3 sequence is CASSTGQERQPQHF. The CDR3 coding sequence is TGTGCCAGTAGCACAGGACAGGAACGGCAGCCCCAGCATTTT.

The chain couples TRBV5-1 to TRBJ2-2; 7 bases are shared with TRBD2. Unmatched junction bases numbered 4, after V lost 2 bases and J lost 6 bases. This CDR3 region has 14 residues. CDR1 SGHRS and CDR2 YFSETQ come from the germline V gene. The CDR3 here is CASSLMAGAGELFF. For the CDR3, the DNA is TGCGCCAGCAGCTTAATGGCGGGAGCCGGGGAGCTGTTTTTT.

This CDR3 reads CASSEIVAGRENIQYF. The DNA of the CDR3 is TGTGCCAGCAGCGAGATCGTGGCAGGGAGAGAAAACATTCAGTACTTC. The chain joins TRBV5-4 to TRBJ2-4, with D possibly being TRBD1 or TRBD2 (5 bases each). This CDR3 comprises 16 residues. Trimming shortened V by 4 bases and J by 5 bases, and 19 bases separated the two germline ends. Germline loops: CDR1 SGHNT, CDR2 YYREEE (reference sequence).

The chain recombines TRBV2 with TRBJ1-2, with TRBD1 matching 8 bases. V was pared by 6 bases and J by 6 bases, with 6 bases of the junction left unmatched. The germline gives CDR1 SNHLY, CDR2 FYNNEI. The CDR3 consists of 13 residues. CDR3 bases: TGTGCCAGCAGCGGACAGGGATTGGATGGCTACACCTTC. It encodes CASSGQGLDGYTF.

The V and J genes are TRBV2 and TRBJ1-4, with TRBD1 matching 9 bases. The CDR3 runs to 17 residues. With V trimmed by 7 bases and J by 6 bases, 15 bases remained unmatched. Germline V gene data show CDR1 as SNHLY and CDR2 as FYNNEI. In nucleotides, the CDR3 is TGTGCCAGCACCTACCTGGGGACAGGGTATCTCTATGAAAAACTGTTTTTT. Translation: CASTYLGTGYLYEKLFF.

The V call is TRBV7-2, the J call TRBJ2-7; TRBD2 aligns across 9 bases. V shed 1 base, J shed 6 bases, and the junction held 7 bases outside the gene matches. CDR1 is SGHTA, CDR2 FQGNSA, per germline. The CDR3 runs 15 residues. CDR3 coding DNA: TGTGCCAGCAGCTTAGAAGTAGCGGGAGCTTCCGAGCAGTACTTC. It yields the protein CASSLEVAGASEQYF.

V gene TRBV27 combines with J gene TRBJ2-7, with D possibly called TRBD1 or TRBD2 (5 bases each). The germline gives CDR1 MNHEY, CDR2 SMNVEV (reference sequence). V was cut by 5 bases and J by 0 bases, with 14 bases left in between. This CDR3 region has 15 residues. Here the CDR3 DNA reads TGTGCCAGCAGTACCGGGACGTGGGCCTCCTACGAGCAGTACTTC. This codes for CASSTGTWASYEQYF.

The table lists this clone with a count of one. The chain employs TRBV11-1 and TRBJ2-4, with D perhaps matching TRBD1 (5 bases). Germline V gives CDR1 SGHAT, CDR2 FQDESV (reference sequence). V was pared by 5 bases and J by 9 bases, with 8 bases between. The CDR3 has 11 amino acids. CDR3: CASSVRGIQYF. CDR3 nucleotides: TGTGCCAGCAGCGTAAGGGGCATTCAGTACTTC.

V and J are TRBV9 and TRBJ2-2, with TRBD1 identical over 8 bases. There are 15 residues in the CDR3. Trimming at V came to 3 bases and at J to 4 bases, leaving 5 bases not matched to a gene. From germline, CDR1 is SGDLS and CDR2 YYNGEE. The chain's CDR3 is CASSATGTGTGELFF. The DNA for the CDR3 is TGTGCCAGCAGCGCTACCGGGACAGGCACCGGGGAGCTGTTTTTT.

The CDR3 nucleotides read TGTGCCAGCAGCTTAGAGGTGGCGGGGACCAGGTTAACCAAAAACATTCAGTACTTC. Its protein is CASSLEVAGTRLTKNIQYF. J is TRBJ2-4 and V is TRBV11-2; maybe TRBD2 (6 bases). Germline V gene data show CDR1 as SGHAT and CDR2 as FQNNGV. Trimming shortened V by 0 bases and J by 2 bases, and 20 bases separated the two germline ends. CDR3 length: 19 amino acids.

The chain recombines TRBV15 with TRBJ2-1; D is unclear. V lost 0 bases and J 7 bases, leaving 4 bases between the germline ends. The CDR3 extends over 12 amino acids. Germline CDR1 is LNHNV and CDR2 is YYDKDF (reference sequence). This chain's CDR3 is CATSREGNEQFF. Written as DNA, the CDR3 is TGTGCCACCAGCAGAGAGGGTAATGAGCAGTTCTTC. The full variable domain, its missing parts supplied by reference TRBV15 and TRBJ2-1, is DAMVIQNPRYQVTQFGKPVTLSCSQTLNHNVMYWYQQKSSQAPKLLFHYYDKDFNNEADTPDNFQSRRPNTSFCFLDIRSPGLGDTAMYLCATSREGNEQFFGPGTRLTVL.

The J gene is TRBJ1-2, the V gene TRBV4-3, with a possible D match to TRBD1 (6 bases). Trimming took off 2 bases at V and 8 bases at J, with 12 bases between the two ends. CDR1 LGHNA and CDR2 YSLEER come from the germline V gene. The CDR3 is 13 residues long. The CDR3 loop reads CASSQRGGEGYTF. The CDR3 DNA is TGCGCCAGCAGCCAACGAGGGGGGGAGGGCTACACCTTC.

The rearrangement joins TRBV7-8 to TRBJ1-5; 10 bases are shared with TRBD1. The CDR3 spans 16 residues. V was pared by 1 base and J by 4 bases, with 4 bases of the junction left unmatched. Germline V gene lookup returns CDR1 SGHVS and CDR2 FQNEAQ. CDR3: CASSLGTGGWNQPQHF. The CDR3 coding sequence is TGTGCCAGCAGCTTAGGGACAGGGGGATGGAATCAGCCCCAGCATTTT.

This clone was found a few times. The V gene is TRBV5-6, the J gene TRBJ1-6; D is possibly TRBD1 (5 bases). The CDR3 runs to 13 residues. Germline values: CDR1 SGHDT, CDR2 YYEEEE. V was trimmed by 4 bases and J by 9 bases, leaving 11 bases between them. The CDR3 DNA follows: TGTGCCAGCAGCCAGGGACGCGGTTCACCCCTCCACTTT. Translating it yields CASSQGRGSPLHF.

This clone was detected only once. V gene TRBV30 combines with J gene TRBJ2-5; TRBD2 aligns across 7 bases. Losses at the gene ends were 2 bases for V and 3 bases for J; bases not matched to a gene: 6. The CDR3 has 14 amino acids. Germline V CDR1 and CDR2: GTSNPN, SVGIG (reference sequence). CDR3 in DNA: TGTGCCTGGAGTACCGGGGGGACCAAAGAGACCCAGTACTTC. Protein sequence: CAWSTGGTKETQYF. Using reference TRBV30 and TRBJ2-5 for the parts outside the CDR3, the full variable domain is SQTIHQWPATLVQPVGSPLSLECTVEGTSNPNLYWYRQAAGRGLQLLFYSVGIGQISSEVPQNLSASRPQDRQFILSSKKLLLSDSGFYLCAWSTGGTKETQYFGPGTRLLVL.

This clone occurred once. The J gene is TRBJ2-1, the V gene TRBV5-6; the match to TRBD2 covers 13 bases. From germline, CDR1 is SGHDT and CDR2 YYEEEE. The CDR3 has 15 amino acids. The J segment lost 9 bases and the V segment lost 3 bases, leaving 6 bases of the junction unmatched. The CDR3 DNA sequence: TGTGCCAGCAGCTCGTGGACTAGCGGGAGTATTGAGCAGTTCTTC. Translation gives CASSSWTSGSIEQFF.